One sample yielded the 26 T cell receptor beta chains listed below, sequenced in a study of cytomegalovirus exposure and HLA in healthy donors. Primers: 60 Vbeta forward and 13 Jbeta reverse. The assay was immunoSEQ multiplex PCR, and TCRdb's table has in-frame clones only and misses some. This table holds tens of thousands of clones, more than 60% found once. Sequenced sample: PBMCs. All receptors come from a male donor in good health and CMV-seropositive.

The chain uses TRBV5-6 and TRBJ2-1; 9 bases are shared with TRBD2. This CDR3 is 14 amino acids long. Germline values: CDR1 SGHDT, CDR2 YYEEEE. J gave up 3 bases and V 6 bases, and 4 bases lay outside the gene matches. This CDR3 reads CASTDSGGYNEQFF. In DNA, the CDR3 is TGTGCCAGCACAGATAGCGGGGGCTACAATGAGCAGTTCTTC. The variable domain in full, with the rest retrieved from reference TRBV5-6 and TRBJ2-1, is DAGVTQSPTHLIKTRGQQVTLRCSPKSGHDTVSWYQQALGQGPQFIFQYYEEEERQRGNFPDRFSGHQFPNYSSELNVNALLLGDSALYLCASTDSGGYNEQFFGPGTRLTVL.

V and J are TRBV27 and TRBJ2-6; perhaps TRBD1 as D (5 bases). Germline lookup yields CDR1 MNHEY and CDR2 SMNVEV (reference sequence). Trimming cost V 3 bases and J 0 bases, with 9 bases left between them. The CDR3 is 16 residues long. In DNA form, the CDR3 reads TGTGCCAGCAGTTTTTGGGGCCACTCTGGGGCCAACGTCCTGACTTTC. Its translation is CASSFWGHSGANVLTF.

This chain joins TRBV5-6 and TRBJ2-5; D is unresolved. The J call may be wrong; the DNA end is better matched by TRBJ2-7. CDR3 length equals 13 residues. Germline V gene data show CDR1 as SGHDT and CDR2 as YYEEEE. CDR3 sequence reads: CASSLYSSYEQYF. The CDR3 nucleotides read TGTGCCAGCAGCTTGTACAGCTCCTACGAGCAGTACTTC.

This chain uses TRBV15 with TRBJ1-2; D gene unclear. CDR1 is LNHNV, CDR2 YYDKDF, per germline (reference sequence). V dropped 0 bases and J dropped 5 bases, with 16 bases sitting between them. CDR3 length equals 16 residues. DNA for the CDR3: TGTGCCACCAGCAGAGATCTTGTTGGGAGTGGGTATGGCTACACCTTC. Its protein is CATSRDLVGSGYGYTF.

This clone was seen only once. The CDR3 nucleotides are TGTGCCAGTAGTATAACAGGGTTCGCGGCCTATGGCTACACCTTC. Its protein product is CASSITGFAAYGYTF. The chain employs TRBV19 and TRBJ1-2, with D perhaps matching TRBD1 (6 bases). Looked up from germline, CDR1 is LNHDA and CDR2 is SQIVND (reference sequence). The V and J ends lost 2 bases and 4 bases respectively, with 14 bases between them. CDR3 length equals 15 residues.

The chain carries TRBV6-6 and TRBJ2-7, with TRBD2 as a possible D gene (5 bases). Trimming removed 0 bases from V and 5 bases from J, with 8 bases in between. This CDR3 has 13 residues. Germline V gene lookup returns CDR1 MNHNY and CDR2 SVGAGI (reference sequence). CDR3 nucleotide sequence: TGTGCCAGCAGTTACTCGAACGGGGACGAGCAGTACTTC. Its translation: CASSYSNGDEQYF.

The V call is TRBV9, the J call TRBJ1-1, with 8 bases aligning to TRBD1. The CDR3 consists of 14 residues. CDR1 is SGDLS, CDR2 YYNGEE, per germline. Unmatched junction bases numbered 6, after V lost 4 bases and J lost 4 bases. DNA of the CDR3: TGTGCCAGCAGCTCAACCACAGGGGGCACTGAAGCTTTCTTT. It yields the protein CASSSTTGGTEAFF.

This chain connects TRBV4-1 to TRBJ1-5, with a weak D call TRBD1 (5 bases). This CDR3 has 16 residues. Germline-derived CDR1 and CDR2 are MGHRA and YSYEKL. The germline V and J ends were trimmed by 1 base and 0 bases, with 10 bases remaining between them. The CDR3 coding sequence is TGCGCCAGCAGCCAAGGTCCCGGACATAGCAATCAGCCCCAGCATTTT. It specifies CASSQGPGHSNQPQHF.

This clone was observed once. The rearrangement joins TRBV9 to TRBJ2-1; TRBD2 is a possible D gene (5 bases). The germline V and J ends were trimmed by 0 bases and 4 bases, with 17 bases remaining between them. The germline V gene encodes CDR1 SGDLS and CDR2 YYNGEE. This CDR3 is built from 17 residues. CDR3 sequence: CASSVGDEASWYNEQFF. The CDR3 DNA reads as TGTGCCAGCAGCGTAGGAGATGAGGCTAGCTGGTACAATGAGCAGTTCTTC.

The chain combines TRBV5-1 with TRBJ2-1; TRBD2 matches at 14 bases. The CDR3 length is 15 residues. Germline CDR1 is SGHRS and CDR2 is YFSETQ. Germline trimming cut 4 bases from V and 5 bases from J; bases unmatched to any gene: 2. CDR3 sequence: CASSPGLAGDNEQFF. Written as DNA, the CDR3 is TGCGCCAGCAGCCCGGGACTAGCGGGAGACAATGAGCAGTTCTTC. The complete variable domain, with remaining parts taken from reference TRBV5-1 and TRBJ2-1, reads KAGVTQTPRYLIKTRGQQVTLSCSPISGHRSVSWYQQTPGQGLQFLFEYFSETQRNKGNFPGRFSGRQFSNSRSEMNVSTLELGDSALYLCASSPGLAGDNEQFFGPGTRLTVL.

This clone showed up just once. This chain uses TRBV5-1 with TRBJ1-2; 8 bases are shared with TRBD1. Germline CDR1 is SGHRS and CDR2 is YFSETQ. The CDR3 totals 13 residues. V lost 3 bases to trimming and J lost 6 bases; unmatched junction nucleotides: 4. CDR3 region: CASSWVDRDGYTF. DNA for the CDR3: TGCGCCAGCAGCTGGGTGGACAGGGATGGCTACACCTTC.

This chain links TRBV4-1 with TRBJ2-7; 10 bases are shared with TRBD1. The V and J ends lost 3 bases and 5 bases, in that order; junction bases with no gene match: 7. CDR3 length: 15 residues. Germline V CDR1 and CDR2: MGHRA, YSYEKL. The CDR3 here is CASSHTGTGENEQYF. In nucleotides, the CDR3 is TGCGCCAGCAGCCATACCGGGACAGGGGAAAACGAGCAGTACTTC.

The V call is TRBV11-3, the J call TRBJ1-1; D remains unclear. V lost 2 bases, J lost 1 base, and 11 bases lay in between. The CDR3 has 15 residues. The germline CDR1 and CDR2 sequences are SGHNT and YENEEA. The CDR3 sequence: CASSLRIRRNTEAFF. DNA of the CDR3: TGTGCCAGCAGCTTAAGGATCAGGCGGAACACTGAAGCTTTCTTT. The whole variable domain, filled in from reference TRBV11-3 and TRBJ1-1, reads EAGVVQSPRYKIIEKKQPVAFWCNPISGHNTLYWYLQNLGQGPELLIRYENEEAVDDSQLPKDRFSAERLKGVDSTLKIQPAELGDSAVYLCASSLRIRRNTEAFFGQGTRLTVV.

The chain combines TRBV7-2 with TRBJ2-7; D is perhaps TRBD1 (6 bases). The germline CDR1 and CDR2 sequences are SGHTA and FQGNSA. Trimming took off 3 bases at V and 3 bases at J, with 9 bases between the two ends. The CDR3 spans 13 residues. CDR3 region: CASSFARGYEQYF. The CDR3 region has the DNA TGTGCCAGCAGCTTTGCCAGGGGCTACGAGCAGTACTTC.

This chain connects TRBV18 to TRBJ1-1, with D tentatively TRBD1 (6 bases). The CDR3 has 16 amino acids. V lost 2 bases to trimming and J lost 0 bases, with 13 bases between them. The V gene's germline CDR1 is KGHSH and CDR2 LQKENI. The CDR3 here is CASSPDVGQMNTEAFF. CDR3 nucleotide sequence: TGTGCCAGCTCACCAGACGTCGGACAGATGAACACTGAAGCTTTCTTT.

V and J are TRBV15 and TRBJ1-4; D is unresolved. V lost 9 bases, J lost 10 bases, and 15 bases lay in between. Germline CDR1 LNHNV, CDR2 YYDKDF (reference sequence). The CDR3 loop spans 12 amino acids. DNA for the CDR3: TGTGCCACGATCGACCCGGGTAGAAAACTGTTTTTT. It codes for CATIDPGRKLFF. Full variable domain (remainder filled in from reference TRBV15 and TRBJ1-4): DAMVIQNPRYQVTQFGKPVTLSCSQTLNHNVMYWYQQKSSQAPKLLFHYYDKDFNNEADTPDNFQSRRPNTSFCFLDIRSPGLGDTAMYLCATIDPGRKLFFGSGTQLSVL.

The rearrangement uses TRBV6-5 and TRBJ1-3; no clear D. CDR3 length: 13 residues. The germline V gene has CDR1 MNHEY and CDR2 SVGAGI. V was trimmed by 5 bases and J by 9 bases, leaving 14 bases between them. Written as DNA, the CDR3 is TGTGCCAGCAGTGACCTACTGGGGAGCACCATATATTTT. Amino acid sequence: CASSDLLGSTIYF.

This chain uses TRBV9 with TRBJ1-3, with D tentatively TRBD1 (6 bases). Germline V gives CDR1 SGDLS, CDR2 YYNGEE. The CDR3 covers 17 residues. Trimming removed 4 bases from V and 2 bases from J, with 19 bases in between. The CDR3 bases are TGTGCCAGCAGCTCAGAGGTCAGGGGCCTTCCTGGAAACACCATATATTTT. It codes for CASSSEVRGLPGNTIYF. Full variable domain (outside the CDR3, taken from reference TRBV9 and TRBJ1-3): DSGVTQTPKHLITATGQRVTLRCSPRSGDLSVYWYQQSLDQGLQFLIQYYNGEERAKGNILERFSAQQFPDLHSELNLSSLELGDSALYFCASSSEVRGLPGNTIYFGEGSWLTVV.

The V and J genes are TRBV6-6 and TRBJ1-1, with D possibly TRBD1 on 6 matching bases. The CDR3 is made up of 14 amino acids. The germline CDR1 and CDR2 sequences are MNHNY and SVGAGI (reference sequence). V dropped 7 bases and J dropped 0 bases, with 12 bases sitting between them. CDR3 protein: CASTPGALNTEAFF. The CDR3, as DNA: TGTGCCAGCACCCCAGGGGCGTTGAACACTGAAGCTTTCTTT.

The chain carries TRBV30 and TRBJ2-7; 11 bases are a match to TRBD2. The CDR3 runs 14 residues. V trimming: 0 bases; J trimming: 3 bases; junction bases outside the gene matches: 1. Germline CDR1 and CDR2: GTSNPN and SVGIG (reference sequence). The DNA for the CDR3 is TGTGCCTGGAGTGTACTAGCGGGAGACTACGAGCAGTACTTC. Translation gives CAWSVLAGDYEQYF. Variable domain in full (rest from reference TRBV30 and TRBJ2-7): SQTIHQWPATLVQPVGSPLSLECTVEGTSNPNLYWYRQAAGRGLQLLFYSVGIGQISSEVPQNLSASRPQDRQFILSSKKLLLSDSGFYLCAWSVLAGDYEQYFGPGTRLTVT.

V and J are TRBV30 and TRBJ2-2; 10 bases line up with TRBD2. The germline CDR1 and CDR2 sequences are GTSNPN and SVGIG (reference sequence). V shed 2 bases and J 7 bases; nucleotides not matched to a gene: 10. This CDR3 has 16 residues. The chain's CDR3 is CAWSRSAGGFNGELFF. Here the CDR3 DNA reads TGTGCCTGGAGTAGGTCAGCGGGAGGGTTTAACGGGGAGCTGTTTTTT.

The chain has TRBV28 and TRBJ2-7; D uncertain. CDR1 and CDR2 from the germline V gene are MDHEN and SYDVKM. V gave up 5 bases and J gave up 2 bases, with 16 bases separating them. The CDR3 loop spans 15 amino acids. CDR3 sequence reads: CASSPDTSRPYEQYF. CDR3 in DNA: TGTGCCAGCAGTCCTGACACCTCCCGTCCCTACGAGCAGTACTTC.

The V and J genes are TRBV2 and TRBJ1-5, with TRBD1 matching 8 bases. J was trimmed by 4 bases and V by 6 bases; bases with no gene match: 2. CDR3 size: 13 residues. Germline CDR1 reads SNHLY; CDR2 reads FYNNEI. The CDR3 loop is CASRRQGNQPQHF. The CDR3 DNA sequence: TGTGCCAGCAGGCGACAGGGGAATCAGCCCCAGCATTTT.

The chain is built from TRBV11-2 and TRBJ2-1; TRBD2 matches at 11 bases. Trimming took 5 bases from V and 6 from J; bases not matched to a gene: 15. The CDR3 is made up of 18 amino acids. Germline values: CDR1 SGHAT, CDR2 FQNNGV. CDR3 in amino acids: CASSPALGLAGGLNEQFF. The CDR3, as DNA: TGTGCCAGCAGCCCGGCGCTGGGGTTAGCGGGGGGGCTCAATGAGCAGTTCTTC. Combining the CDR3 with reference TRBV11-2 and TRBJ2-1 gives the whole variable domain EAGVAQSPRYKIIEKRQSVAFWCNPISGHATLYWYQQILGQGPKLLIQFQNNGVVDDSQLPKDRFSAERLKGVDSTLKIQPAKLEDSAVYLCASSPALGLAGGLNEQFFGPGTRLTVL.

This clone was recorded a few times. The chain is built from TRBV6-5 and TRBJ2-7; 7 bases map to TRBD1. This CDR3 spans 12 amino acids. Germline trimming cut 2 bases from V and 6 bases from J; bases unmatched to any gene: 1. Per the germline V gene, CDR1 is MNHEY and CDR2 is SVGAGI. CDR3 sequence: CASSYHRGEQYF. The CDR3 DNA reads as TGTGCCAGCAGTTACCACAGGGGCGAGCAGTACTTC.

This chain links TRBV28 with TRBJ1-5; 7 nucleotides match TRBD1. In germline, CDR1 is MDHEN, CDR2 SYDVKM. The CDR3 runs 12 residues. Trimming took 6 bases from V and 6 from J; bases not matched to a gene: 2. The CDR3 nucleotides are TGTGCCAGCAGACAGGGGAGTCAGCCCCAGCATTTT. Amino acids: CASRQGSQPQHF. Supplemented by reference TRBV28 and TRBJ1-5, the full variable domain reads DVKVTQSSRYLVKRTGEKVFLECVQDMDHENMFWYRQDPGLGLRLIYFSYDVKMKEKGDIPEGYSVSREKKERFSLILESASTNQTSMYLCASRQGSQPQHFGDGTRLSIL.